Listed below are T cell receptor beta chains from one sample, sequenced in a study of blood T cells in healthy people across ages. Using its own MiXCR run on the 5' RACE reads, TCRdb lists one record per CDR3 protein. The sample holds 1.5 million to 2 million distinct CDR3 sequences, about 39% seen once. The specimen was blood. Source of these receptors: a human donor in good health. The CDR3 runs from the conserved cysteine through the conserved F or W. The order of the fields is V gene, D gene, clone size, J gene, CDR3 protein, CDR3 DNA. The D gene is left open where the match is weak. Part of the rows lack a size; the others show once, few, many or a class for expanded clones.

v_gene: TRBV20-1
d_gene: TRBD1
abundance: .
j_gene: TRBJ2-4
CDR3aa: CSAPPLGQASSYKQYF
CDR3nt: TGCAGTGCCCCCCCGCTGGGACAGGCCAGCTCCTACAAGCAGTACTTC

v_gene: TRBV6-2/TRBV6-3
d_gene: TRBD1
abundance: .
j_gene: TRBJ2-1
CDR3aa: CASSYSGTGGFGEQFF
CDR3nt: TGTGCCAGCAGTTACTCGGGGACAGGGGGCTTTGGGGAGCAGTTCTTC

v_gene: TRBV9
d_gene: TRBD2
abundance: .
j_gene: TRBJ2-5
CDR3aa: CASSKAGLAGTETQYF
CDR3nt: TGTGCCAGCAGCAAGGCGGGACTAGCGGGGACAGAGACCCAGTACTTC

v_gene: TRBV7-8
d_gene: .
abundance: .
j_gene: TRBJ1-2
CDR3aa: CASSQTGTQHYGYTF
CDR3nt: TGTGCCAGCAGCCAGACCGGGACCCAACACTATGGCTACACCTTC

v_gene: TRBV28
d_gene: .
abundance: .
j_gene: TRBJ1-2
CDR3aa: CASSTLASRGLYGYTF
CDR3nt: TGTGCCAGCAGTACCCTCGCGAGCAGGGGATTATATGGCTACACCTTC

v_gene: TRBV19
d_gene: .
abundance: .
j_gene: TRBJ2-2
CDR3aa: CAGSTNRNTGELFF
CDR3nt: TGTGCCGGTAGTACCAACAGGAACACCGGGGAGCTGTTTTTT

v_gene: TRBV11-3
d_gene: .
abundance: few
j_gene: TRBJ2-1
CDR3aa: CASSLGRLQRDGQFF
CDR3nt: TGTGCCAGCAGCTTGGGCCGGCTACAAAGGGATGGGCAGTTCTTC

v_gene: TRBV5-6
d_gene: .
abundance: .
j_gene: TRBJ1-2
CDR3aa: CASSTDVFYGYTF
CDR3nt: TGTGCCAGCAGCACGGACGTCTTTTATGGCTACACCTTC

v_gene: TRBV15
d_gene: .
abundance: few
j_gene: TRBJ1-1
CDR3aa: CATSRGVVRGARGKNTEAFF
CDR3nt: TGTGCCACCAGCAGAGGTGTTGTGAGGGGGGCGCGAGGGAAGAACACTGAAGCTTTCTTT

v_gene: TRBV7-2
d_gene: TRBD2
abundance: .
j_gene: TRBJ2-3
CDR3aa: CASSLAIYVAGGAADTQYF
CDR3nt: TGTGCCAGCAGCTTAGCAATTTATGTAGCGGGGGGGGCCGCAGATACGCAGTATTTT

v_gene: TRBV5-1
d_gene: TRBD2
abundance: .
j_gene: TRBJ2-1
CDR3aa: CASSFGPSGYVGQFF
CDR3nt: TGCGCCAGCAGCTTCGGCCCTAGCGGGTACGTGGGGCAGTTCTTC

v_gene: TRBV29-1
d_gene: .
abundance: .
j_gene: TRBJ2-4
CDR3aa: CSATETTGWGGNIQYF
CDR3nt: TGCAGCGCAACTGAAACAACAGGGTGGGGCGGGAACATTCAGTACTTC

v_gene: TRBV7-2
d_gene: TRBD2
abundance: .
j_gene: TRBJ2-3
CDR3aa: CASSAGLAGGHTDTQYF
CDR3nt: TGTGCCAGCAGCGCTGGACTAGCGGGGGGGCACACAGATACGCAGTATTTT

v_gene: TRBV7-9
d_gene: .
abundance: .
j_gene: TRBJ1-5
CDR3aa: CASSLAGFQHF
CDR3nt: TGTGCCAGCAGCTTAGCGGGGTTTCAGCATTTT

v_gene: TRBV6-6
d_gene: .
abundance: few
j_gene: TRBJ2-7
CDR3aa: CASSYSKGGPAYEQYF
CDR3nt: TGTGCCAGCAGTTACTCAAAGGGGGGGCCTGCCTACGAGCAGTACTTC

v_gene: TRBV10-3
d_gene: .
abundance: .
j_gene: TRBJ2-1
CDR3aa: CAISEYGTPSSYTYEQFF
CDR3nt: TGTGCCATCAGTGAGTACGGGACCCCATCTTCGTATACCTACGAGCAGTTCTTC

v_gene: TRBV7-9
d_gene: .
abundance: few
j_gene: TRBJ1-6
CDR3aa: CASSLAGDSNSPLHF
CDR3nt: TGTGCCAGCAGCTTAGCGGGCGACAGCAATTCACCCCTCCACTTT

v_gene: TRBV20-1
d_gene: TRBD2
abundance: few
j_gene: TRBJ2-3
CDR3aa: CSAIGGGYTDTQYF
CDR3nt: TGCAGTGCCATAGGCGGGGGGTACACAGATACGCAGTATTTT

v_gene: TRBV7-9
d_gene: .
abundance: .
j_gene: TRBJ2-1
CDR3aa: CATLTDNYNEQFF
CDR3nt: TGTGCCACCCTGACAGACAATTACAATGAGCAGTTCTTC

v_gene: TRBV29-1
d_gene: .
abundance: .
j_gene: TRBJ1-2
CDR3aa: CSASGGRGLHGYTF
CDR3nt: TGCAGCGCTTCGGGGGGCAGGGGACTCCATGGCTACACCTTC

v_gene: TRBV4-1
d_gene: TRBD1
abundance: .
j_gene: TRBJ2-7
CDR3aa: CASSQGTGPGEQYF
CDR3nt: TGCGCCAGCAGCCAAGGGACAGGGCCCGGGGAGCAGTACTTC

v_gene: TRBV29-1
d_gene: .
abundance: .
j_gene: TRBJ2-3
CDR3aa: CSVDLGSENPDAQYF
CDR3nt: TGCAGCGTTGATCTAGGATCCGAAAATCCAGATGCGCAGTATTTT

v_gene: TRBV12-3/TRBV12-4
d_gene: .
abundance: few
j_gene: TRBJ1-2
CDR3aa: CASSFQGPYGYAF
CDR3nt: TGTGCCAGCAGTTTTCAGGGGCCCTATGGCTACGCCTTC

v_gene: TRBV5-1
d_gene: .
abundance: .
j_gene: TRBJ2-7
CDR3aa: CASSLEGRGLAYEQYF
CDR3nt: TGCGCCAGCAGCTTGGAGGGACGGGGGTTAGCCTACGAGCAGTACTTC

v_gene: TRBV6-5
d_gene: TRBD1
abundance: few
j_gene: TRBJ1-6
CDR3aa: CASSYQGAVYNSPLHF
CDR3nt: TGTGCCAGCAGTTACCAGGGGGCGGTCTATAATTCACCCCTCCACTTT

v_gene: TRBV24-1
d_gene: TRBD1
abundance: few
j_gene: TRBJ2-7
CDR3aa: CATSANRGRTYEQYF
CDR3nt: TGTGCCACCAGTGCTAACAGGGGCCGCACCTACGAGCAGTACTTC

v_gene: TRBV20-1
d_gene: .
abundance: few
j_gene: TRBJ1-4
CDR3aa: CSAPSFGQTNEKLFF
CDR3nt: TGCAGTGCTCCATCTTTCGGGCAAACAAATGAAAAACTGTTTTTT

v_gene: TRBV7-3
d_gene: TRBD1
abundance: few
j_gene: TRBJ2-1
CDR3aa: CASSPDPPGTGGIYNEQFF
CDR3nt: TGTGCCAGCAGCCCAGACCCCCCCGGGACAGGGGGCATCTACAATGAGCAGTTCTTC

v_gene: TRBV5-5
d_gene: .
abundance: few
j_gene: TRBJ2-3
CDR3aa: CASSDLTDYTQYF
CDR3nt: TGTGCCAGCAGCGATTTGACTGATTATACGCAGTATTTT

v_gene: TRBV7-3
d_gene: TRBD1
abundance: .
j_gene: TRBJ1-1
CDR3aa: CASSKTGGSSEAFF
CDR3nt: TGTGCCAGCAGTAAGACAGGGGGCTCGAGTGAAGCTTTCTTT

v_gene: TRBV20-1
d_gene: TRBD1
abundance: .
j_gene: TRBJ1-2
CDR3aa: CSAIIRQGGLDYGYTF
CDR3nt: TGCAGTGCGATCATTAGACAGGGTGGGTTAGACTATGGCTACACCTTC

v_gene: TRBV28
d_gene: .
abundance: few
j_gene: TRBJ2-7
CDR3aa: CASTTRTGNRSYEQYF
CDR3nt: TGTGCCAGCACCACCCGAACGGGCAATAGATCCTACGAGCAGTACTTC